This TCR beta chain is from a study of T cell repertoires in cytomegalovirus infection. TCRdb reprocessed the reads with MiXCR, giving one entry per CDR3 protein. This sample has 400,000 to 600,000 distinct CDR3 sequences, with roughly 42% found just once. Germline CDR1 and CDR2: DFQATT and SNEGSKA (reference sequence). The trim removed 6 bases at V and 4 bases at J, leaving 10 bases unmatched. This CDR3 comprises 15 residues. A remark on this clonotype: What it recognizes is unknown.

The receptor's source is a human donor in good health (CMV status not recorded). Some clones in this sample may be carry-over from other donors' samples. This sequence joins TRBV20-1 and TRBJ2-1, with 9 bases aligning to TRBD2. The source material was cultured PBMCs, sampled from culture after CMV antigen stimulation. In DNA, the CDR3 is TGCAGTGCGGACGAACTAGCGGGTATTTACAATGAGCAGTTCTTC. This encodes CSADELAGIYNEQFF.